This T cell receptor (beta chain) was sequenced during a study of blood T cell repertoires in COVID-19 (dated by TCRdb to 2020 to 2021). A note on the overall study: Samples from collaborators originated in the United States, Italy and Spain and spanned both the acute and convalescent phases of COVID-19. The material from the prospective study consisted of cDNA or gDNA derived from T cells, B-cell-depleted T cells, or PBMCs. The dataset comprised deeply sampled blood TCRbeta repertoires from subjects exposed to, actively infected with, or recovered from COVID-19. The repertoires were released in a freely available public database meant as a resource for research on the immune response to SARS-CoV-2. The samples were drawn from the first 160 participants of the ongoing ImmuneRACE study and from some 1,300 subjects provided by 6 global collaborators. Sample metadata almost always included a de-identified subject ID, COVID-19 status, age in years and sex. HLA class I and class II types, where available, came from metadata supplied by the sample provider rather than from assay-based typing. On the study overall, not on this receptor specifically: Clinical and demographic metadata were provided uncurated, with the amount varying by source and participant.

TCRbeta CDR3 regions were amplified from genomic DNA by means of the immunoSEQ Assay, a bias-controlled multiplex PCR. As for how the authors treated the data: Nucleated cell counts per sample were estimated from amplification of reference gene primers within the assay. Sequence reads were collapsed and filtered to measure the absolute abundance of every unique TCRbeta CDR3 rearrangement. For each sample, productive Simpson clonality was calculated as the square root of Simpson's diversity index over productive rearrangements. TCRdb stores this immuneACCESS table with in-frame sequences only. Part of the clones is absent; in the studies checked, under half of the shortfall reflects unresolved V genes, and no reason is known for the rest. V, J and clone size reflect that table, while D and trimming were determined from the DNA. This sample lists more than 300,000 clones; 90% to 95% were detected once. The ten largest clones add up to around 3.9% of the sample.

To note about this clone: The clone's antigen remains unknown. Within one base of it there is no much larger clone, and no base qualities were kept.

From the cysteine through the phenylalanine, the CDR3 covers 12 amino acids. Only the CDR3 DNA is retained, 36 bases long and in frame from the first base. V is clipped by 4 bases and J by 7 bases, and the sequence between their germline boundaries is 9 bases long. According to the germline V gene, CDR1 reads SGHDT and CDR2 reads YYEEEE. Participants in the prospective study were aged roughly 18 to 95 years, lived in 24 United States geographic areas, and enrolled through a virtual design. Cohort assignment in the prospective study relied on participant-reported clinical history from a screening survey and a study questionnaire. A participant counted as exposed if, within 2 weeks of entering the study, that participant had been in contact with someone who had a PCR-confirmed or clinician-diagnosed COVID-19 case. In the prospective study, mobile phlebotomists collected whole blood, serum and a nasopharyngeal or oropharyngeal swab from each participant. Prospective study participants could optionally give additional blood draws and questionnaires over an approximately two-month period. Prospective study blood samples were shipped either frozen or at room temperature before DNA extraction.

The sequence is built from TRBV5-6 and TRBJ2-4; TRBD1 is a weak D gene call, 7 bases matching. Sequencing was done on a sample of PBMCs or T cells enriched from blood (not recorded which). The receptor was derived from a woman in her 30s who had been exposed to COVID-19. The DNA sequence is TGTGCCAGCAGCGCGGGACAGAACATTCAGTACTTC. It specifies CASSAGQNIQYF.